This T cell receptor (beta chain) was recorded in a study of shared clonotypes between healthy human individuals. At the level of the study: In total, the donors were a couple of women and a few men aged 18 to 49. Per donor, three plates held CD4 naive cells, three held CD4 memory, two held CD8 naive and one held CD8 memory.

Only in-frame clones appear in the TCRdb table, and some are missing; sequencing was by immunoSEQ multiplex PCR. The table records over a million clones, 98% of them present only once. V lost 6 bases and J 1 base, leaving 15 bases between the germline ends. CDR1 MGHRA and CDR2 YSYEKL come from the germline V gene. The CDR3 loop spans 16 amino acids. As for this clone: The antigen is unknown.

Study results and caveats: Several donors held about 5.1% of naive CD4 clonotypes in common.

Input material: naive CD4+ T cells sorted from blood. Sample subset: CD45RA+ positively selected. The rearrangement links TRBV4-1 to TRBJ2-2; D is tentatively TRBD1 or TRBD2 (5 bases each). This clonotype originated in a young man in good health. The CDR3 protein is CASSFPGRENTGELFF. The CDR3 DNA sequence: TGCGCCAGCAGTTTTCCGGGACGGGAGAACACCGGGGAGCTGTTTTTT.